This entry lists 31 T cell receptor beta chains sequenced from one sample in a study of T cell clonality in common variable immunodeficiency (dated by TCRdb to 2014 to 2015). Libraries came from the immunoSEQ multiplex PCR assay. TCRdb took this table from immuneACCESS and kept in-frame rearrangements with V and J called. Such tables lack part of the clones; where checked against another copy, unresolved V genes explain under half of the gap, and the rest is unexplained. The sample features 50,000 to 65,000 clones, and none is a singleton. Jointly, the top ten make up 0.65% to 1% of the sample. The sequenced sample consisted of peripheral blood mononuclear cells. Receptor source: a person aged 18 to 70 in good health.

This clone showed up many times. Sequencing ends 3 residues short of the CDR3 end; the germline J gene provides the rest. The genes are TRBV10-3 and TRBJ1-2; tentative D call: TRBD1 (6 bases). This CDR3 spans 14 amino acids. CDR1 ENHRY and CDR2 SYGVKD come from the germline V gene. Trimming took off 0 bases at V and 3 bases at J, with 8 bases between the two ends. The part of the CDR3 DNA that was read is TGTGCCATCAGTGAGTCCAGGGGCGACTATGGC. This sequence encodes CAISESRGDYG. The whole CDR3 reads CAISESRGDYGYTF.

This clone was observed at least ten times. The sequenced fragment ends 3 residues before the CDR3 boundary, so the rest is inferred from the germline J gene. The chain joins TRBV4-1 to TRBJ2-3; 11 bases are shared with TRBD2. CDR3 size: 15 residues. Germline V gene data show CDR1 as MGHRA and CDR2 as YSYEKL. The CDR3 spells CASSPLGLAEETQYF. The sequenced CDR3 bases are TGCGCCAGCAGCCCCTTGGGACTAGCGGAAGAGACG.

This clone was seen ten or more times. The CDR3 end is not reached by the read, which stops 3 residues before it; the germline J gene fills it in. The rearrangement links TRBV7-2 to TRBJ2-5; tentatively, D is TRBD1 (5 bases). CDR1 is SGHTA, CDR2 FQGNSA, per germline. This CDR3 spans 14 amino acids. The germline V and J ends were trimmed by 5 bases and 1 base, with 11 bases remaining between them. The CDR3 sequence is CASSRSRAQETQYF. The DNA read from the CDR3 is TGTGCCAGCAGCCGGAGCAGGGCCCAAGAGACC.

At least ten counts were recorded for this clone. The read terminates 3 residues ahead of where the CDR3 ends, so the germline J gene completes it. The chain couples TRBV19 to TRBJ1-2; tentatively, D is TRBD1 (6 bases). The germline CDR1 and CDR2 sequences are LNHDA and SQIVND (reference sequence). This CDR3 spans 14 amino acids. V was cut by 6 bases and J by 6 bases, with 17 bases left in between. CDR3 sequence: CASRFRGVENGYTF. CDR3 bases read: TGTGCCAGTAGATTCAGGGGAGTGGAGAATGGC.

This clone was seen repeatedly, ten times or more. Read sequence stops 3 residues before the CDR3 end, and the germline J gene provides the missing end. V gene TRBV18 combines with J gene TRBJ1-1; 7 bases match TRBD1. Germline V gives CDR1 KGHSH, CDR2 LQKENI. This CDR3 region has 14 residues. The junction had 5 bases not matched to a gene; V was cut back by 3 bases and J by 4 bases. CDR3 sequence reads: CASSPTTGITEAFF. The sequenced CDR3 bases are TGTGCCAGCTCACCCACGACAGGGATCACTGAA.

This clone has at least ten counts. CDR3 DNA, as far as it was read: TGTGCCAGCAGTGAATCAGGGGGTCCCTATGGC. The encoded protein is CASSESGGPYG. The whole CDR3 protein reads CASSESGGPYGYTF. The V call is TRBV2, the J call TRBJ1-2, with 7 positions matching TRBD1. The read terminates 3 residues before the CDR3 end, so the remaining end is supplied by the germline J gene. Trimming removed 2 bases from V and 4 bases from J; junction bases left unmatched: 4. The CDR3 is 14 residues long. Germline loops: CDR1 SNHLY, CDR2 FYNNEI.

This clone was detected many times. The CDR3 goes on 3 residues after the read ends, and that part is filled in from the germline J gene. The chain combines TRBV5-1 with TRBJ1-5, with TRBD1 matching over 7 bases. The V and J ends lost 4 bases and 5 bases, in that order; junction bases with no gene match: 9. CDR3 size: 15 residues. CDR1 and CDR2 from the germline V gene are SGHRS and YFSETQ. The CDR3 spells CASSLAGTEYQPQHF. CDR3 DNA, as far as it was read: TGCGCCAGCAGCCTAGCCGGGACAGAATATCAGCCC.

This clone has a count of ten or more. The read ends 3 residues shy of where the CDR3 ends; the end is completed using the germline J gene. The chain is built from TRBV5-1 and TRBJ1-4; D not certain. This CDR3 spans 18 amino acids. Germline V CDR1 and CDR2: SGHRS, YFSETQ. The sequenced CDR3 bases are TGCGCCAGCAGCGTTTACCCGACGACGGACTCCTATAATTCACCA. It codes for CASSVYPTTDSYNSP. The whole CDR3 region reads CASSVYPTTDSYNSPLFF.

This clone was observed at least ten times. At one of its ends the junction is not consistent with the germline gene, which may arise from a read error. The read ends 3 residues shy of where the CDR3 ends; the end is completed using the germline J gene. Other nucleotide sequences from this sample produce the same CDR3. This sequence joins TRBV5-6 and TRBJ1-3; 7 bases fit TRBD1. There are 14 residues in the CDR3. The germline CDR1 and CDR2 sequences are SGHDT and YYEEEE. This chain's CDR3 is CASSERGPGNTIYF. CDR3 DNA, as far as it was read: TGTGCCAGCAGCGAGAGGGGGCCCGGAAACACG.

This clone was counted only a few times. The CDR3 reads CAWSGTSGFSDTYTF. The CDR3 bases that were read are TGTGCCTGGAGTGGGACTAGCGGGTTTTCAGATACC. This chain uses TRBV30 with TRBJ1-2; no reliable D call. The CDR3 end lies 3 residues beyond the end of the read and is filled in from the germline J gene. The CDR3 is 15 amino acids. Looked up from germline, CDR1 is GTSNPN and CDR2 is SVGIG (reference sequence). The whole variable domain, remainder taken from reference TRBV30 and TRBJ1-2, is SQTIHQWPATLVQPVGSPLSLECTVEGTSNPNLYWYRQAAGRGLQLLFYSVGIGQISSEVPQNLSASRPQDRQFILSSKKLLLSDSGFYLCAWSGTSGFSDTYTFGSGTRLTVV.

This clone was detected many times. The part of the CDR3 DNA that was read is TGTGCCAGCAGCTTAACAGGGAAGGTCACCGGGGAG. Translated, it gives CASSLTGKVTGE. The complete CDR3 sequence is CASSLTGKVTGELFF. This rearrangement joins TRBV7-2 to TRBJ2-2; perhaps TRBD1 as D (6 bases). The read comes to an end 3 residues before the CDR3 does, leaving the germline J gene to fill in the end. Germline assignment: CDR1 SGHTA and CDR2 FQGNSA. V was clipped by 2 bases and J by 4 bases, with 11 bases between them. The CDR3 has 15 residues.

This clone has a count of ten or more. The read ends 3 residues early relative to the CDR3; the germline J gene fills the gap. The V gene is TRBV18, the J gene TRBJ1-2; no firm D call. There are 13 residues in the CDR3. V lost 2 bases to trimming and J lost 3 bases, with 7 bases between them. Germline-derived CDR1 and CDR2 are KGHSH and LQKENI. This CDR3 reads CASSPFLDYGYTF. The covered CDR3 bases are TGTGCCAGCTCACCATTCCTCGACTATGGC.

This clone has a count of ten or more. The CDR3 goes on 3 residues after the read ends, and that part is filled in from the germline J gene. The chain links TRBV23-1 to TRBJ1-1; D remains unclear. TRBV23-1 is known as an ORF, though its function is uncertain. The V gene lost 2 bases and the J gene lost 0 bases, with 10 bases spanning the gap. The CDR3 sequence is 15 residues long. This chain's CDR3 is CASSQTEAMNTEAFF. CDR3 DNA, as far as it was read: TGCGCCAGCAGTCAAACAGAAGCCATGAACACTGAA.

Ten or more counts support this clone. From the germline J gene comes the end of the CDR3, since the read stops 3 residues before it. This chain joins TRBV18 and TRBJ2-5; TRBD2 matches at 7 bases. The CDR3 has 16 amino acids. J gave up 2 bases and V 3 bases, and 9 bases lay outside the gene matches. Germline CDR1 KGHSH, CDR2 LQKENI. The CDR3 sequence: CASSPTTAGIQETQYF. The DNA read from the CDR3 is TGTGCCAGCTCACCCACCACAGCGGGGATACAAGAGACC.

This clone came up many times. The read falls 3 residues short of the CDR3 end, and the missing part is taken from the germline J gene. The chain joins TRBV20-1 to TRBJ2-1; TRBD1 agrees at 8 bases. This CDR3 is built from 17 residues. The trim removed 1 base at V and 3 bases at J, leaving 11 bases unmatched. Germline CDR1 and CDR2: DFQATT and SNEGSKA (reference sequence). The CDR3 reads CSARAQIRQGYYNEQFF. The part of the CDR3 DNA that was read is TGCAGTGCTAGAGCCCAGATACGACAGGGGTACTACAATGAG.

This clone was found many times. The sequenced part of the CDR3 DNA is TGTGCCAGCAGCTCAAATAGCGGGGGAAGCACAGATACG. Translated, it gives CASSSNSGGSTDT. In full, the CDR3 is CASSSNSGGSTDTQYF. This rearrangement joins TRBV5-4 to TRBJ2-3; 9 positions agree with TRBD2. The CDR3 end falls 3 residues outside the read, so it is completed with the germline J gene. CDR1 and CDR2 (germline): SGHNT, YYREEE (reference sequence). The CDR3 runs to 16 residues. Losses at the gene ends were 3 bases for V and 0 bases for J; bases not matched to a gene: 5.

This clone was picked up many times. The missing CDR3 end, 3 residues past where the read stops, is filled in from the germline J gene. The chain has TRBV20-1 and TRBJ1-6; TRBD1 agrees at 8 bases. With V trimmed by 2 bases and J by 2 bases, 8 bases remained unmatched. The CDR3 sequence is 17 residues long. Germline V gives CDR1 DFQATT, CDR2 SNEGSKA (reference sequence). The sequenced CDR3 bases are TGCAGTGCTAGATCAGGGGGCCCCAATCCCTATAATTCACCC. It specifies CSARSGGPNPYNSP. In full, the CDR3 is CSARSGGPNPYNSPLHF.

This clone was counted many times. This CDR3 is also generated by other DNA sequences in the sample. The DNA read from the CDR3 is TGTGCCAGCACTCTGACAGGGAACACTGAA. Its translation is CASTLTGNTE. The whole CDR3 sequence is CASTLTGNTEAFF. This chain joins TRBV6-2 or TRBV6-3 and TRBJ1-1; TRBD1 might be the D (6 bases). The CDR3 end falls 3 residues outside the read, so it is completed with the germline J gene. The CDR3 has 13 amino acids. The germline CDR1 and CDR2 sequences are MNHEY and SVGEGT. The V gene lost 7 bases and the J gene lost 1 base, with 10 bases spanning the gap.

This clone occurred many times. The read gets to within 3 residues of the CDR3 end, and the germline J gene fills in the rest. This rearrangement joins TRBV9 to TRBJ2-1; maybe TRBD2 (5 bases). The CDR3 is 15 amino acids. CDR1 and CDR2 from the germline V gene are SGDLS and YYNGEE. Trimming removed 3 bases from V and 5 bases from J, with 15 bases in between. The sequenced part of the CDR3 DNA is TGTGCCAGCAGCGAGGGTGGGCGGGCACACAATGAG. Amino acids: CASSEGGRAHNE. The whole CDR3 reads CASSEGGRAHNEQFF.

This clone was seen many times. CDR3 protein: CSARDSARDTQYF. The CDR3 bases that were read are TGCAGTGCCCGGGACTCAGCAAGAGATACG. J is TRBJ2-3 and V is TRBV20-1; weak D call: TRBD2 (6 bases). The read ends 3 residues before the CDR3 terminus; that terminus is restored from the germline J gene. Per germline, CDR1 DFQATT and CDR2 SNEGSKA (reference sequence). The CDR3 runs to 13 residues. The ends were cut back, 6 bases at V and 5 bases at J, with 15 bases in the middle.

Many counts were recorded for this clone. The CDR3 is cut off 3 residues early in the read; its end comes from the germline J gene. The V gene is TRBV12-3 or TRBV12-4, the J gene TRBJ2-3; 8 bases align to TRBD1. J gave up 3 bases and V 5 bases, and 7 bases lay outside the gene matches. The CDR3 spans 15 residues. CDR3: CASSRQGRSTDTQYF. The covered CDR3 bases are TGTGCCAGCAGTAGACAGGGGCGATCGACAGATACG.

This clone appeared a few times. The read ends 3 residues before the CDR3 terminus; that terminus is restored from the germline J gene. The gene calls are TRBV19 and TRBJ2-7, with 10 bases fitting TRBD1. The CDR3 consists of 13 residues. CDR1 and CDR2 from the germline V gene are LNHDA and SQIVND (reference sequence). V was clipped by 5 bases and J by 5 bases; unmatched bases: 3. CDR3 bases read: TGTGCCAGTAGTCCCGGGACAGGGGACGAG. This codes for CASSPGTGDE. The entire CDR3 protein reads CASSPGTGDEQYF.

This clone was detected many times. The CDR3 end lies 3 residues beyond the end of the read and is filled in from the germline J gene. The chain carries TRBV29-1 and TRBJ2-1, with a tentative D call TRBD1 (6 bases). The germline gives CDR1 SQVTM, CDR2 ANQGSEA. Between the trimmed V and J ends, which lost 4 bases and 7 bases, there was a span of 26 bases. There are 17 residues in the CDR3. CDR3 sequence reads: CSVVGIQTGMALNEQFF. The DNA read from the CDR3 is TGCAGCGTTGTTGGGATCCAAACAGGGATGGCCCTGAATGAG.

CDR3 sequence reads: CASSIVGGGVGQPYTF. Partial CDR3 DNA: TGTGCCAGTAGTATAGTCGGAGGGGGGGTGGGTCAGCCC. The chain joins TRBV19 to TRBJ1-2; the D gene is possibly TRBD1 (6 bases). The read stops 3 residues short of the end of the CDR3; the missing end is completed from the germline J gene. Looked up from germline, CDR1 is LNHDA and CDR2 is SQIVND (reference sequence). The CDR3 loop spans 16 amino acids.

Of note for this clone: The sequence runs out 3 residues before the end of the CDR3; the remainder is reconstructed from the germline J gene. V gene TRBV7-9 combines with J gene TRBJ2-2, with D maybe TRBD1 (5 bases). Germline CDR1 and CDR2: SEHNR and FQNEAQ (reference sequence). This CDR3 spans 14 amino acids. The CDR3 sequence is CASSPNTDTGTLFF. The part of the CDR3 DNA that was read is TGTGCCAGCAGCCCAAACACGGATACAGGCACG.

This clone was seen repeatedly, ten times or more. This chain's CDR3 is CASKGTDTQYF. CDR3 DNA (partial): TGTGCCAGCAAGGGCACAGATACG. This rearrangement joins TRBV5-7 to TRBJ2-3; D is ambiguous. The read halts 3 residues ahead of the CDR3 end, with the missing end drawn from the germline J gene. TRBV5-7 is classed as an ORF, of uncertain function. The V and J ends lost 6 bases and 1 base respectively, with 3 bases between them. The length of the CDR3 is 11 residues.

Ten or more counts support this clone. The CDR3 is cut off 3 residues early in the read; its end comes from the germline J gene. The rearrangement joins TRBV10-3 to TRBJ2-7, with D possibly TRBD2 on 5 matching bases. Germline V lookup: CDR1 ENHRY, CDR2 SYGVKD. The V end lost 11 bases, the J end lost 4 bases, and 18 bases lay between the germline ends. The CDR3 sequence is 13 residues long. Here the CDR3 reads CALWRLAGYEQYF. Partial CDR3 DNA: TGTGCCTTATGGCGGCTAGCCGGATACGAG.

This clone was counted at least ten times. The CDR3 goes on 3 residues after the read ends, and that part is filled in from the germline J gene. The chain recombines TRBV7-9 with TRBJ2-1, with no clear D. V was clipped by 3 bases and J by 1 base, with 4 bases between them. The CDR3 spans 13 residues. CDR1 is SEHNR and CDR2 is FQNEAQ in the germline V gene (reference sequence). This chain's CDR3 is CASSFASYNEQFF. The covered CDR3 bases are TGTGCCAGCAGCTTCGCGTCCTACAATGAG.

This clone appeared many times. The read terminates 3 residues ahead of where the CDR3 ends, so the germline J gene completes it. The J gene is TRBJ2-1, the V gene TRBV12-3 or TRBV12-4, with unresolved D. The CDR3 runs to 15 residues. The germline V and J ends were trimmed by 3 bases and 0 bases, with 9 bases remaining between them. Incomplete CDR3 DNA: TGTGCCAGCAGTTTCGAGGTGAGCTCCTACAATGAG. Translating it yields CASSFEVSSYNE. The whole CDR3 protein is CASSFEVSSYNEQFF.

As to this clone: The observed sequence ends 3 residues before the CDR3 terminus, with the missing tail filled in from the germline J gene. The chain has TRBV11-2 and TRBJ2-2; TRBD1 might be the D (6 bases). CDR3 length: 15 amino acids. From germline, CDR1 is SGHAT and CDR2 FQNNGV. The chain's CDR3 is CASSLTGTLAEKLFF. CDR3 DNA, as far as it was read: TGTGCCAGCAGCCTAACCGGGACACTGGCTGAAAAG.

This clone was recorded at least ten times. Sequencing ends 3 residues short of the CDR3 end; the germline J gene provides the rest. This chain joins TRBV7-6 and TRBJ2-5; possibly TRBD2 for D (5 bases). Trimming stripped 1 base from V and 2 bases from J, with 14 bases between. In germline, CDR1 is SGHVS, CDR2 FNYEAQ. There are 16 residues in the CDR3. The sequenced part of the CDR3 DNA is TGTGCCAGCAGCTTAGTGATGGACTTTATGCAAGAGACC. Translated, it gives CASSLVMDFMQET. The CDR3 as a whole reads CASSLVMDFMQETQYF. The variable domain in full, completed from reference TRBV7-6 and TRBJ2-5, reads GAGVSQSPRYKVTKRGQDVALRCDPISGHVSLYWYRQALGQGPEFLTYFNYEAQQDKSGLPNDRFSAERPEGSISTLTIQRTEQRDSAMYRCASSLVMDFMQETQYFGPGTRLLVL.